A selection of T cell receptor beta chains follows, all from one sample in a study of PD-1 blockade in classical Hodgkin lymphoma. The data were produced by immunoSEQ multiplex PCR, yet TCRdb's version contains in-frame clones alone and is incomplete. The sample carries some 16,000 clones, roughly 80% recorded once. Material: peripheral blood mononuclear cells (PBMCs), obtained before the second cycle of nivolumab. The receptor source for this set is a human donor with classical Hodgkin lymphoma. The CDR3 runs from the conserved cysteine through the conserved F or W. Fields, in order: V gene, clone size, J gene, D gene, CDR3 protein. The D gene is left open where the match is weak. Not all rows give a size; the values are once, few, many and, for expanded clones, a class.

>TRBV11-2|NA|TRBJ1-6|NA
CASSPRPSGGYNSPLHF
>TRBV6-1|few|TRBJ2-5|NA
CASSEVTSLYQETQYF
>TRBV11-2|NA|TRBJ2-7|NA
CASSLDQWKTYEQYF
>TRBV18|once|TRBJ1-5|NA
CASSPTVDSNQPQRF
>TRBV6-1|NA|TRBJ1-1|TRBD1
CASSEGDRGVAFF
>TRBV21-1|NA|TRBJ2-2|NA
CASSKRENTGELFF
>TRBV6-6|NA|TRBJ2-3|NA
CASSLGLTFTDTQYF
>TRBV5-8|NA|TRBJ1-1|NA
CASSLVQGWIMNTEAFF
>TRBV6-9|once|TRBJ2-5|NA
CASSYSTRTARTQYF
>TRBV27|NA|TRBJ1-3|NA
CASSLIRGASGNTIYF
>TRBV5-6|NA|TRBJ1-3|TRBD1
CASSLGDRVSGNTIYF
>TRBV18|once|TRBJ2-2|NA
CASSPETGLIGELFF
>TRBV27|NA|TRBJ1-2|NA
CASSLRRNYGYTF
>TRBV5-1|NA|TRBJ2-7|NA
CASSLTLESYEQYF
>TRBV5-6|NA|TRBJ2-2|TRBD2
CASSAGTSGLENTGELFF
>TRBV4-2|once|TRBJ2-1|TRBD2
CASSLTSGDNNEQFF
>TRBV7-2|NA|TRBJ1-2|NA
CASSHDGLANYGYTF
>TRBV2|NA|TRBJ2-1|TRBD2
CASSGGGNNEQFF
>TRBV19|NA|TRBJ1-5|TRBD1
CASRGQGPNQPQHF
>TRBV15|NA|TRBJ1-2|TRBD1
CATSSPRDSYGYTF
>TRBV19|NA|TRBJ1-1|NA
CATKGLGTEAFF
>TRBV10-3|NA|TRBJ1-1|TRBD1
CAISEPGGSEAFF
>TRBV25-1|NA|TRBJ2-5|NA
CASSEYPETQYF
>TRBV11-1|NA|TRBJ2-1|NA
CASSLEKVPFF
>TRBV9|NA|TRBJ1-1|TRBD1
CASSVEGQGAEAFF
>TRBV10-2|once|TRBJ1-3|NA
CASSEGLLTRNTIYF
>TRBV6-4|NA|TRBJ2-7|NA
CATRRGPIYSYEQYF
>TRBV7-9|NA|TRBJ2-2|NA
CADRQSGPGNTGELFF
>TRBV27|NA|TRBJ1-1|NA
CASSLAGAAKSFF
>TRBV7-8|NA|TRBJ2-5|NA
CASSLAGGIGETQYF
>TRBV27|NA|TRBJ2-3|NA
CASSLADLGRTDTQYF
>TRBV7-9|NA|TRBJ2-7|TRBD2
CASSLAGLASAEQYF
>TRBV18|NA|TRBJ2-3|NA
CASSPLMWGAGTDTQYF
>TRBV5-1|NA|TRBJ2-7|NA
CASSLGQRSEQYF
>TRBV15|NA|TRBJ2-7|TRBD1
CATSRDHDRAYEQYF
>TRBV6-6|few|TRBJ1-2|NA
CASTGTPFSYGYTF
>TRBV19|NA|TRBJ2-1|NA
CASRISDTGSYNEQFF
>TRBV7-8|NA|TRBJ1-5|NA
CASSLQGRNQPQHF
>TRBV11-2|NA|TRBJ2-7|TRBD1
CASSSLKAGGSYEQYF
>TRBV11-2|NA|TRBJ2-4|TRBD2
CASSLEGEGSQYF
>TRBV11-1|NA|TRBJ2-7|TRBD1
CASSPRTGNYEQYF
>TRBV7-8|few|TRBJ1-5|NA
CASSQRQGNQPQHF
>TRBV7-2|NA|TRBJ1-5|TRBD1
CASSLEIGTGQPQHF
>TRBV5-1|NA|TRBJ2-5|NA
CASSLDLLPHF
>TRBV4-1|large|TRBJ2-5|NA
CASSYHRAGGTIFVQETQYF
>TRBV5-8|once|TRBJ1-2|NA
CASSLAFGHTFDYGYTF
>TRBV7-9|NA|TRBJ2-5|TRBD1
CASSLFGTGEETQYF
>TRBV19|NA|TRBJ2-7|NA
CASSGLGGTGEQYF
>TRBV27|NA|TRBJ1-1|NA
CASSQQGNTEAFF
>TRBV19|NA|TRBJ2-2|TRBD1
CASLPGQVNTGELFF